This T cell receptor (beta chain) was captured in a study of cytomegalovirus exposure and HLA in healthy donors. General study results and limits: The sole available immune exposure information was CMV serostatus.

About this clone: Its cognate antigen is unknown.

The CDR3 loop spans 12 amino acids. Germline V CDR1 and CDR2: MNHEY, SVGAGI. Deletions cut 6 bases from V and 4 bases from J, with 9 bases between. Primers included in the PCR were 60 Vbeta and 13 Jbeta primers. The repertoire was sequenced with immunoSEQ multiplex PCR; TCRdb's copy has only in-frame clones and lacks some. The sample has around 150,000 clones; 65% to 85% are singletons. The receptor comes from a woman younger than 30 in good health and CMV-seronegative. The source material was PBMCs. J is TRBJ1-2 and V is TRBV6-5; tentatively, D is TRBD1 (5 bases). CDR3 protein: CASRSGPYGYTF. CDR3 bases: TGTGCCAGCAGGTCAGGGCCCTATGGCTACACCTTC.